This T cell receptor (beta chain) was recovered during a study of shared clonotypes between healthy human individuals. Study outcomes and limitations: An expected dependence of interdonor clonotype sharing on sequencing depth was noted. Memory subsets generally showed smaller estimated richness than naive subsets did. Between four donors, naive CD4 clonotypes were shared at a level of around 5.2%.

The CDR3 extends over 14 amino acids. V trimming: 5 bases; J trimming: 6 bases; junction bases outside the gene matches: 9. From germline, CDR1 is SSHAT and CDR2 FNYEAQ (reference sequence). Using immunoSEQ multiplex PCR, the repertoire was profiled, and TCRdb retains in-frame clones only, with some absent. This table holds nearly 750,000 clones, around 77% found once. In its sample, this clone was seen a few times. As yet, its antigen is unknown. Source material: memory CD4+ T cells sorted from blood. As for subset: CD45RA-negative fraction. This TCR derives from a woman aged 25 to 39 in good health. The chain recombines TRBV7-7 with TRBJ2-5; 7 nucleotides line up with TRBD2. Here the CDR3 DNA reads TGTGCCAGCAGCCCCCAGGCGGGAGAGAAGACCCAGTACTTC. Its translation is CASSPQAGEKTQYF.